Included here is one T cell receptor beta chain sequence, with context. This specimen comes from a study of T cells in Graves' hyperthyroidism and ophthalmopathy. Exclusion criteria comprised uncontrolled infection, other autoimmune disease, pregnancy or lactation. It was less than 13 ml of fresh peripheral blood that supplied the PBMCs. Amplification yielded TCR beta CDR3 regions, with RNA transcripts as the source. HTBI primers were used for first-round RT-PCR of the TCR CDR3. Via MiXCR, TCRdb re-called the multiplex PCR reads, giving one row per CDR3 protein. The sample has 300,000 to 350,000 distinct CDR3 sequences; 20% to 25% are singletons. V was pared by 1 base and J by 7 bases, with 17 bases between. Germline lookup yields CDR1 DFQATT and CDR2 SNEGSKA (reference sequence). This CDR3 spans 15 amino acids.

The V and J genes are TRBV20-1 and TRBJ2-1; D is ambiguous. Sequences were obtained from blood. The origin of this receptor is a woman aged 45-65 years with Graves' hyperthyroidism. Here the CDR3 reads CSARGYVRSVNEQFF. The DNA for the CDR3 is TGCAGTGCTAGAGGTTATGTTCGGTCTGTTAATGAGCAGTTCTTC.